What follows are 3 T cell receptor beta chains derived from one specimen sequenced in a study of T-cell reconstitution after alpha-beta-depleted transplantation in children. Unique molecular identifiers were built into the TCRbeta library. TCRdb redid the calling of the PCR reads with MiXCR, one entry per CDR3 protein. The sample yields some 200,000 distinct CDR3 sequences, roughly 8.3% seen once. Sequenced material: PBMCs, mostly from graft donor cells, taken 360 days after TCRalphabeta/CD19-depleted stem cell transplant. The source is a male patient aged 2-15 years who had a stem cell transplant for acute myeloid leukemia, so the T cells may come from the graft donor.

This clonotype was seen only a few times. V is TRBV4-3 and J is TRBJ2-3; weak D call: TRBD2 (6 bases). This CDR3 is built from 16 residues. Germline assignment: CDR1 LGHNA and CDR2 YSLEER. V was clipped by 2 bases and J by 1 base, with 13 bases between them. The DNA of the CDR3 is TGCGCCAGCAGCCAACGACGGGACTTAGGCACAGATACGCAGTATTTT. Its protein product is CASSQRRDLGTDTQYF.

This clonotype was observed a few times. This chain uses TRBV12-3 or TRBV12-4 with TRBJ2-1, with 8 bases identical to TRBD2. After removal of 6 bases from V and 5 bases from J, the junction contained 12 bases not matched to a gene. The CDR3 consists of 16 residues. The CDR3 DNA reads TGTGCCAGCAGCCCATTCCACCGGACTAGCAACAATGAGCAGTTCTTC. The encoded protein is CASSPFHRTSNNEQFF.

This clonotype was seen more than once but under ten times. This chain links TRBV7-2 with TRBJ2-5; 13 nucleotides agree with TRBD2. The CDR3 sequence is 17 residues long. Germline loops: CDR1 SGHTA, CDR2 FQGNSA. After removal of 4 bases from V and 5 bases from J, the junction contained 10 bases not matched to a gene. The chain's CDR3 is CASSSAPTSGGGETQYF. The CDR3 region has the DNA TGTGCCAGCAGCTCAGCCCCCACTAGCGGGGGGGGTGAGACCCAGTACTTC.